The following is a T cell receptor (beta chain) sequence with its context. This record belongs to a study of cytomegalovirus exposure and HLA in healthy donors. Researchers ran the PCR with 60 Vbeta and 13 Jbeta primers. The protocol was immunoSEQ multiplex PCR, while the TCRdb copy is restricted to in-frame clones and leaves out a portion. The data hold under 65,000 clones, with approximately 82% observed a single time. Sequencing used PBMCs. The TCR was taken from a man aged 50 to 60 in good health and CMV-seronegative.

The CDR3 spells CASLLHNEQFF. The CDR3 DNA reads TGTGCCAGCCTCCTCCACAATGAGCAGTTCTTC. The chain recombines TRBV6-1 with TRBJ2-1; no reliable D call. This CDR3 region has 11 residues. Trimming pared 8 bases from V and 5 bases from J, leaving 7 bases between. Germline CDR1 MNHNS, CDR2 SASEGT.